The rows below give T cell receptor beta chains drawn from one sample of a study of circulating and synovial CD4+ cells in juvenile arthritis. Generated by immunoSEQ multiplex PCR, the TCRdb table keeps only in-frame clones and is missing some. Of just over 35,000 clones detected, approximately 93% appear once; the ten largest clones hold 0.7%. What was sequenced was CD4+ T cells from blood. The source is a human donor with juvenile idiopathic arthritis. Each CDR3 is given with its conserved first and last residue. A D gene is named only where the DNA matches it firmly. Rows may omit the clone size; those that give it use once, few, many or a size class.

TGTGCCAGCAACCGTTCCCCCGCGCCGGGAATTGGTTCGGACGAGCAGTACTTC,CASNRSPAPGIGSDEQYF,-,-,TRBV9,18,TRBJ2-7
TGTGCTAGCAGCTTAGGGTTGGGCAGAGAAGAGACCCAGTACTTC,CASSLGLGREETQYF,-,-,TRBV7-7,15,TRBJ2-5
TGTGCCAGTAGTTTCGTGTGGCGAGGGAAGAACACCGGGGAGCTGTTTTTT,CASSFVWRGKNTGELFF,-,-,TRBV19,17,TRBJ2-2
TGTGCCAGCAGCGGAAGGGACAGGTACGAGCAGTACTTC,CASSGRDRYEQYF,-,TRBD1,TRBV9,13,TRBJ2-7
TGTGCCAGCAGTCCGGGACAGGTCACCCACAATGAGCAGTTCTTC,CASSPGQVTHNEQFF,once,TRBD1,TRBV27,15,TRBJ2-1
TGTGCCAGCAGTCCAGGACAGGGCTACTATGGCTACACCTTC,CASSPGQGYYGYTF,-,TRBD1,TRBV27,14,TRBJ1-2
TGTGCCAGCTCACCGGCCGTTAATGAAAAACTATTTTTT,CASSPAVNEKLFF,-,-,TRBV18,13,TRBJ1-4
TGTGCCAGCAGACGGGGAAATCAGCCCCAGCATTTT,CASRRGNQPQHF,once,-,TRBV6-5,12,TRBJ1-5
TGCGCCAGCAGCTTGGGAGCGGTAGGGATCTATGGCTACACCTTC,CASSLGAVGIYGYTF,-,-,TRBV5-1,15,TRBJ1-2
TGTGCCAGCAGCCCTAACCCACAGGGCAACTATGGCTACACCTTC,CASSPNPQGNYGYTF,-,-,TRBV5-4,15,TRBJ1-2
TGTGCCAGCAGCTACGCGGGGGCCCTAACCTACGAGCAGTACTTC,CASSYAGALTYEQYF,-,-,TRBV7-2,15,TRBJ2-7